Given below is one TCR beta chain in context. The antigen remains unidentified. Method: immunoSEQ multiplex PCR; TCRdb's copy keeps in-frame clones and lacks some. The sample includes approximately 130,000 clones, about 80% seen only once; the top ten take roughly 3.3%. This sample is drawn from a study of identifying expanded T cells in peripheral blood. Whole-study findings and limits: Over two and four weeks, about 15 and 18 clones changed, versus around 1.3 between replicates. Roughly two-week clone count variance significantly increased as total template count grew.

Trimming at V came to 5 bases and at J to 3 bases, leaving 8 bases not matched to a gene. In germline, CDR1 is LNHDA, CDR2 SQIVND (reference sequence). The CDR3 is 15 amino acids. Collection occurred without any documented infections or immune events in donors. This clonotype was sampled from a person aged 18 to 69 in good health. The source material was blood. The chain links TRBV19 to TRBJ2-7; 9 bases map to TRBD1. The CDR3 loop reads CASSDKTGGLYEQYF. CDR3 bases: TGTGCCAGTAGTGATAAGACAGGGGGACTCTACGAGCAGTACTTC.